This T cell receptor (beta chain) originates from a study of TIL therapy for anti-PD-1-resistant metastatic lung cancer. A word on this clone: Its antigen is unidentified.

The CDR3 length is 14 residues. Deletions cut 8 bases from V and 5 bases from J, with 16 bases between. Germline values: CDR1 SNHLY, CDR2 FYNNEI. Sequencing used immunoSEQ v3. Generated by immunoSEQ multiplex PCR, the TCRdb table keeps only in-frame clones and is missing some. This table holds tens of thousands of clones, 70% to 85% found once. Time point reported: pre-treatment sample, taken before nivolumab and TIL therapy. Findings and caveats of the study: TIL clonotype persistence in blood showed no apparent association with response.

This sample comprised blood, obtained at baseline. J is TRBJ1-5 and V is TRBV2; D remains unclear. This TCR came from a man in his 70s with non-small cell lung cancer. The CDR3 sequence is CASQPRDRDQPQHF. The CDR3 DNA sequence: TGTGCCAGCCAACCCCGGGATAGGGATCAGCCCCAGCATTTT.